Listed below are T cell receptor beta chains from one sample, sequenced in a study of blood T cell repertoires in COVID-19. Method: immunoSEQ multiplex PCR; TCRdb's copy keeps in-frame clones and lacks some. The table shows roughly 410,000 clones, with roughly 90% occurring only once. Sequencing used peripheral blood. The receptors derive from a man between 35 and 55 years old with acute or convalescent COVID-19. Each CDR3 is given with its conserved first and last residue. Fields, in order: V gene, D gene, J gene, clone size, CDR3 DNA, CDR3 protein. The D gene is left open where the match is weak. Clone size, where shown, is once, few, many, or a class for clones that have expanded.

v_gene: TRBV2; d_gene: TRBD1; j_gene: TRBJ1-3; abundance: once; CDR3nt: TGTGCCAGCAGCAACAGGGGGCGAGTCTCTGGAAACACCATATATTTT; CDR3aa: CASSNRGRVSGNTIYF
v_gene: TRBV6-4; d_gene: TRBD2; j_gene: TRBJ2-3; abundance: few; CDR3nt: TGTGCCAGCAGTGCCTCGGGGGGTGGCACAGATACGCAGTATTTT; CDR3aa: CASSASGGGTDTQYF
v_gene: TRBV28; d_gene: .; j_gene: TRBJ1-1; abundance: few; CDR3nt: TGTGCCAGCAGTACCTCAAGGGGATCGAACACTGAAGCTTTCTTT; CDR3aa: CASSTSRGSNTEAFF
v_gene: TRBV4-3; d_gene: .; j_gene: TRBJ1-2; abundance: few; CDR3nt: TGCGCCAGCAGCCAAGATCGTCAGGGCGCTGAAGGCTACACCTTC; CDR3aa: CASSQDRQGAEGYTF
v_gene: TRBV5-1; d_gene: .; j_gene: TRBJ1-3; abundance: .; CDR3nt: TGCGCCAGCCGCGCCGCGGGGGCTGGAAACACCATATATTTT; CDR3aa: CASRAAGAGNTIYF
v_gene: TRBV6-5; d_gene: TRBD1; j_gene: TRBJ2-1; abundance: .; CDR3nt: TGTGCCAGGGGACAGCCTCTCAATGAGCAGTTCTTC; CDR3aa: CARGQPLNEQFF
v_gene: TRBV11-3; d_gene: TRBD2; j_gene: TRBJ2-1; abundance: .; CDR3nt: TGTGCCAGCAGCGCCCTTGGAGGGACTAGCGGGGGTGCTTACAATGAGCAGTTCTTC; CDR3aa: CASSALGGTSGGAYNEQFF
v_gene: TRBV6-5; d_gene: TRBD2; j_gene: TRBJ2-1; abundance: .; CDR3nt: TGTGCCAGCAGCCAAACTAGCGGGGGGGCTAATGAGCAGTTCTTC; CDR3aa: CASSQTSGGANEQFF
v_gene: TRBV9; d_gene: .; j_gene: TRBJ1-1; abundance: .; CDR3nt: TGTGCCAGCAGCGTAGGGGGCCGAGAAGCTTTCTTT; CDR3aa: CASSVGGREAFF
v_gene: TRBV28; d_gene: .; j_gene: TRBJ1-5; abundance: once; CDR3nt: TGTGCCAGCAGCTTCCCTTATGGGCTCAGGCAGCCCCAGCATTTT; CDR3aa: CASSFPYGLRQPQHF
v_gene: TRBV23-1; d_gene: TRBD1; j_gene: TRBJ2-1; abundance: once; CDR3nt: TGCGCCAGCAGTCAACCCGGGACAGGGGATAGCTCCTACAATGAGCAGTTCTTC; CDR3aa: CASSQPGTGDSSYNEQFF
v_gene: TRBV28; d_gene: .; j_gene: TRBJ1-3; abundance: .; CDR3nt: TGTGCCAGCGTTGGCGGGAACCGAGATGGAAACACCATATATTTT; CDR3aa: CASVGGNRDGNTIYF
v_gene: TRBV15; d_gene: .; j_gene: TRBJ2-3; abundance: once; CDR3nt: TGTGCCACCAGCCGTAGAGTTAGCACAGATACGCAGTATTTT; CDR3aa: CATSRRVSTDTQYF
v_gene: TRBV19; d_gene: .; j_gene: TRBJ2-5; abundance: .; CDR3nt: TGTGCCAGTAGTATTGGGATTACGGGGGAGACCCAGTACTTC; CDR3aa: CASSIGITGETQYF
v_gene: TRBV19; d_gene: .; j_gene: TRBJ1-2; abundance: .; CDR3nt: TGTGCCAGTAGTATAGTCGAGGTAGGAGATGGCTACACCTTC; CDR3aa: CASSIVEVGDGYTF
v_gene: TRBV19; d_gene: TRBD1; j_gene: TRBJ1-4; abundance: .; CDR3nt: TGTGCCAGTAGTATCAAGGGGACAGGGGTAGAAAAACTGTTTTTT; CDR3aa: CASSIKGTGVEKLFF
v_gene: TRBV6-6; d_gene: TRBD1; j_gene: TRBJ1-3; abundance: .; CDR3nt: TGTGCCAGCAGTAACGACAGGGGGCCTGACACCATATATTTT; CDR3aa: CASSNDRGPDTIYF
v_gene: TRBV6-1; d_gene: .; j_gene: TRBJ2-5; abundance: .; CDR3nt: TGTGCCAGCAGTGAATCTCCATCTAGGCAAGAGACCCAGTACTTC; CDR3aa: CASSESPSRQETQYF
v_gene: TRBV29-1; d_gene: TRBD1; j_gene: TRBJ2-3; abundance: once; CDR3nt: TGCAGCGCAGAAACAGGGGTCGGCACAGATACGCAGTATTTT; CDR3aa: CSAETGVGTDTQYF
v_gene: TRBV6-4; d_gene: TRBD1; j_gene: TRBJ1-5; abundance: .; CDR3nt: TGTGCCAGCAGGCACCCGGGACAGGGGACGAGTCAGCCCCAGCATTTT; CDR3aa: CASRHPGQGTSQPQHF